A selection of T cell receptor beta chains follows, all from one sample in a study of T cell responses to AZD1222 COVID-19 vaccine. The assay was immunoSEQ multiplex PCR, and TCRdb's table has in-frame clones only and misses some. Of 50,000 to 65,000 clones in the sample, 89% are singletons; the top ten hold more than 12%. Specimen: peripheral blood, collected 28 days after the second AZD1222 dose. The source of these receptors is an adult who received the AZD1222 COVID-19 vaccine. Each CDR3 is given with its conserved first and last residue. The order of the fields is J gene, D gene, V gene, clone size, CDR3 DNA, CDR3 protein. A D gene is named only where the DNA matches it firmly. Size tells how often a clone was seen (once, few, many) or the class of an expanded clone, and some rows leave it out.

TRBJ2-1,NA,TRBV19,NA,TGTGCCAGTAGTATGGGACCTTACAATGAGCAGTTCTTC,CASSMGPYNEQFF
TRBJ2-2,NA,TRBV4-2,NA,TGTGCCAGCAGCCATTATTCAGTTACAGGGAACACCGGGGAGCTGTTTTTT,CASSHYSVTGNTGELFF
TRBJ1-2,NA,TRBV3-1/TRBV3-2,few,TGTGCCAGCAGCCAAGCGACACAGGCCTGGGGTGGCTACACCTTC,CASSQATQAWGGYTF
TRBJ2-5,NA,TRBV11-2,NA,TGTGCCAGCAGCTTTGGGGGTAGGCAAGAGACCCAGTACTTC,CASSFGGRQETQYF
TRBJ1-5,TRBD1,TRBV5-1,NA,TGCGCCAGCAGCCCCGGACAGGGAAGGCAGCCCCAGCATTTT,CASSPGQGRQPQHF
TRBJ2-2,NA,TRBV10-3,NA,TGTGCCATCAGTGAGCGTCCTCAGGGCACCGGGGAGCTGTTTTTT,CAISERPQGTGELFF
TRBJ1-2,NA,TRBV12-3/TRBV12-4,NA,TGTGCCAGCAGGACGGACAGATACTATGGCTACACCTTC,CASRTDRYYGYTF
TRBJ1-2,TRBD1,TRBV7-2,NA,TGTGCCAGCAGCTCCCGAGACAGGGAAGACGGAGGAGAGGGCTACACCTTC,CASSSRDREDGGEGYTF
TRBJ1-2,NA,TRBV29-1,few,TGCAGCGTTGCGGGGGAAACCTTC,CSVAGETF
TRBJ1-2,NA,TRBV28,NA,TGTGCCAGCAGTGGACAGTCCGGCTACACCTTC,CASSGQSGYTF
TRBJ1-3,NA,TRBV5-4,NA,TGTGCCAGCAGCAGTACCGGAAACACCATATATTTT,CASSSTGNTIYF
TRBJ2-7,TRBD2,TRBV4-3,NA,TGCGCCAGCAGCTCCGGGGGGGTAGCGGGAACATCGGAGCAGTACTTC,CASSSGGVAGTSEQYF
TRBJ2-1,NA,TRBV7-2,once,TGTGCCAGCAGCTTGTACAGGAATAATGAGCAGTTCTTC,CASSLYRNNEQFF
TRBJ1-5,NA,TRBV7-2,once,TGTGCCAGCAGCCCTTCGGGGGTAAGCAATCAGCCCCAGCATTTT,CASSPSGVSNQPQHF
TRBJ2-1,NA,TRBV7-2,few,TGTGCCAGCAGCTTAGAATCTTTCGGTGAGCAGTTCTTC,CASSLESFGEQFF
TRBJ2-1,TRBD2,TRBV11-2,NA,TGTGCCAGCAGCTTAGATGGCCTCCCTAGCGGGAGTGGAAATGAGCAGTTCTTC,CASSLDGLPSGSGNEQFF
TRBJ2-3,NA,TRBV7-9,NA,TGTGCCAGCACCTTCCGGCCCACAGATACGCAGTATTTT,CASTFRPTDTQYF
TRBJ2-2,NA,TRBV12-3/TRBV12-4,NA,TGTGCCAGCAGTTTCAAGCGAGCCGGGGAGCTGTTTTTT,CASSFKRAGELFF
TRBJ2-5,TRBD2,TRBV11-2,NA,TGTGCCAGCAGCTGGCGGAGGGGACTAGCGGGAGGAGGAGAGACCCAGTACTTC,CASSWRRGLAGGGETQYF
TRBJ1-5,NA,TRBV19,NA,TGTGCCAGTAGGGAAAGGGTAAATAGCAATCAGCCCCAGCATTTT,CASRERVNSNQPQHF
TRBJ2-5,TRBD1,TRBV25-1,few,TGTGCCAGCAGTGCAGGGGGCGGGGAGACCCAGTACTTC,CASSAGGGETQYF
TRBJ2-1,TRBD1,TRBV7-7,NA,TGTGCCAGCAGCTTTAGGACAGGGACCTACAATGAGCAGTTCTTC,CASSFRTGTYNEQFF
TRBJ2-3,NA,TRBV18,NA,TGTGCCAGCTCACCAACAGACAGGTCTTTCACAGATACGCAGTATTTT,CASSPTDRSFTDTQYF
TRBJ1-1,NA,TRBV5-1,NA,TGCGCCAGCAGCTTGGTACAGTCGGACACTGAAGCTTTCTTT,CASSLVQSDTEAFF
TRBJ2-2,TRBD2,TRBV9,NA,TGTGCCAGCAGCTCGGGACTATCGAACACCGGGGAGCTGTTTTTT,CASSSGLSNTGELFF
TRBJ2-7,NA,TRBV2,NA,TGTGCCAGCAGTGAAAGGGACTGGTCCTACGAGCAGTACTTC,CASSERDWSYEQYF
TRBJ1-2,TRBD1,TRBV4-3,NA,TGCGCCAGCAGCCAGGAGGGACAGGGGAACTATGGCTACACCTTC,CASSQEGQGNYGYTF
TRBJ2-7,NA,TRBV25-1,NA,TGTGCCAGCGGAGATACAAGGCACGAGCAGTACTTC,CASGDTRHEQYF
TRBJ2-5,NA,TRBV25-1,NA,TGTGCCAGCAGTGAAAAAGAGACCCAGTACTTC,CASSEKETQYF
TRBJ2-5,TRBD1,TRBV24-1,once,TGTGCCACCAGTGATTGGGGACAGGGGGTCGAGACCCAGTACTTC,CATSDWGQGVETQYF
TRBJ2-1,TRBD2,TRBV3-1/TRBV3-2,NA,TGTGCCAGCAGCCAAGTGACGACTAGCGGGCACAATGAGCAGTTCTTC,CASSQVTTSGHNEQFF
TRBJ1-1,NA,TRBV5-8,NA,TGTGCCAGCAGCTTGGTACGGACTGAAGCTTTCTTT,CASSLVRTEAFF
TRBJ1-5,TRBD1,TRBV2,NA,TGTGCCAGCAGGCAAACAGGGACAGTCAATCAGCCCCAGCATTTT,CASRQTGTVNQPQHF
TRBJ1-2,TRBD1,TRBV30,NA,TGTGCCTGGGAGACAGGGCGCTATGGCTACACCTTC,CAWETGRYGYTF
TRBJ2-7,TRBD2,TRBV20-1,once,TGCAGTGCTAGTAAGCGGGGCTACGAGCAGTACTTC,CSASKRGYEQYF
TRBJ2-3,NA,TRBV9,NA,TGTGCCAGCAGCGGGAGTTCCACAGATACGCAGTATTTT,CASSGSSTDTQYF
TRBJ2-7,TRBD2,TRBV30,NA,TGTGCCTGGAGGATTCAGAGCGGGAGGGCCCCCGGCGAGCAGTACTTC,CAWRIQSGRAPGEQYF
TRBJ1-1,NA,TRBV4-3,NA,TGCGCCAGCAGCCAAGATGGGAGGTTGGGCCCCATGGGGACTGAAGCTTTCTTT,CASSQDGRLGPMGTEAFF